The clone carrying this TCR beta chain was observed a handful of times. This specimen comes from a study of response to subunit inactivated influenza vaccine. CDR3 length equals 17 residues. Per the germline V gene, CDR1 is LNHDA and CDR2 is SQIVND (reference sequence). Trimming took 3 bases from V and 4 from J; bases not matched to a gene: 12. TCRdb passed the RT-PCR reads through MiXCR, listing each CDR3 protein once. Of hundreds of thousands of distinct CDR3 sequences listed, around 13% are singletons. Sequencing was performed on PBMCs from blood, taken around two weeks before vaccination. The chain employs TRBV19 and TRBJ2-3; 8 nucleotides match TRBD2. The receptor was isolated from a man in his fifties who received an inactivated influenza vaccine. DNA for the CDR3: TGTGCCAGTAGTATCGAAGCGGGGGTGCCCTCCCCAGATACGCAGTATTTT. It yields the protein CASSIEAGVPSPDTQYF.